Following are 17 T cell receptor beta chains from one sample sequenced in a study of blood T cell repertoires in COVID-19. This table comes from immunoSEQ multiplex PCR, and its TCRdb copy is limited to in-frame clones, with some not included. The repertoire includes about 180,000 clones, around 88% of them detected once, and more than 7.5% sits in the top ten. Sequencing was performed on PBMCs or T cells enriched from blood (not recorded which). Every receptor here comes from a woman aged 25 to 39 who had recovered from COVID-19.

This clone was recorded only once. This rearrangement joins TRBV3-1 (or the pseudogene TRBV3-2) to TRBJ2-7, with 14 bases fitting TRBD2. J gave up 6 bases and V 6 bases, and 1 base lay outside the gene matches. The CDR3 is 13 amino acids. Germline CDR1 reads LGHDT; CDR2 reads YNNKEL (reference sequence). CDR3 in DNA: TGTGCCAGCAGGGGGACTAGCGGGAGCGAGCAGTACTTC. It translates to CASRGTSGSEQYF.

This chain connects TRBV28 to TRBJ2-1; 8 bases agree with TRBD2. After removal of 7 bases from V and 9 bases from J, the junction contained 5 bases not matched to a gene. The V gene's germline CDR1 is MDHEN and CDR2 SYDVKM. CDR3 length: 12 amino acids. CDR3 coding DNA: TGTGCCAGCACGGGCGGGAGGAGTGAGCAGTTCTTC. Translating it yields CASTGGRSEQFF. The full variable domain, with the rest looked up from reference TRBV28 and TRBJ2-1, is DVKVTQSSRYLVKRTGEKVFLECVQDMDHENMFWYRQDPGLGLRLIYFSYDVKMKEKGDIPEGYSVSREKKERFSLILESASTNQTSMYLCASTGGRSEQFFGPGTRLTVL.

This chain uses TRBV19 with TRBJ1-1; no firm D call. CDR3 length equals 20 residues. Germline V CDR1 and CDR2: LNHDA, SQIVND (reference sequence). V lost 4 bases to trimming and J lost 0 bases, with 27 bases between them. The CDR3: CASSTLNKPPFQNMNTEAFF. For the CDR3, the DNA is TGTGCCAGTAGTACCTTAAACAAACCCCCGTTCCAGAATATGAACACTGAAGCTTTCTTT.

The V call is TRBV5-5, the J call TRBJ2-7; D remains ambiguous. Germline V CDR1 and CDR2: SGHKS, YYEKEE (reference sequence). The CDR3 is made up of 13 amino acids. Trimming removed 4 bases from V and 3 bases from J, with 11 bases in between. This CDR3 reads CASSKGEYYEQYF. In DNA, the CDR3 is TGTGCCAGCAGCAAAGGAGAATACTACGAGCAGTACTTC.

This chain joins TRBV27 and TRBJ2-1; 15 bases agree with TRBD2. There are 16 residues in the CDR3. Germline CDR1 is MNHEY and CDR2 is SMNVEV (reference sequence). J lost 7 bases, V lost 4 bases, and 5 bases had no gene match. The CDR3 is CASSSSGLAGGNEQFF. As DNA, the CDR3 is TGTGCCAGCAGTTCCTCGGGACTAGCGGGAGGTAATGAGCAGTTCTTC.

The chain recombines TRBV7-9 with TRBJ2-3; 7 bases map to TRBD1. The CDR3 contains 16 residues. Per germline, CDR1 SEHNR and CDR2 FQNEAQ (reference sequence). V trimming: 5 bases; J trimming: 1 base; junction bases outside the gene matches: 9. The CDR3 region has the DNA TGTGCCAGCAGCGAGGGACGGGGACAGCGCACAGATACGCAGTATTTT. This sequence encodes CASSEGRGQRTDTQYF.

This rearrangement joins TRBV6-1 to TRBJ1-2; D perhaps matches TRBD1 (6 bases). The V gene's germline CDR1 is MNHNS and CDR2 SASEGT. This CDR3 contains 15 residues. V lost 0 bases, J lost 0 bases, and 8 bases lay in between. In DNA, the CDR3 is TGTGCCAGCAGTGAAGCGGGGACACCTAACTATGGCTACACCTTC. Translated: CASSEAGTPNYGYTF.

The rearrangement joins TRBV5-6 to TRBJ2-7; perhaps TRBD2 as D (5 bases). The ends were cut back, 4 bases at V and 3 bases at J, with 20 bases in the middle. Germline lookup yields CDR1 SGHDT and CDR2 YYEEEE. CDR3 length: 16 amino acids. In DNA form, the CDR3 reads TGTGCCAGCAGCAATACAAGGATCGCGGGCCTCTACGAGCAGTACTTC. Protein product: CASSNTRIAGLYEQYF. The entire variable domain, with the rest obtained from reference TRBV5-6 and TRBJ2-7, is as follows: DAGVTQSPTHLIKTRGQQVTLRCSPKSGHDTVSWYQQALGQGPQFIFQYYEEEERQRGNFPDRFSGHQFPNYSSELNVNALLLGDSALYLCASSNTRIAGLYEQYFGPGTRLTVT.

The V call is TRBV5-1, the J call TRBJ1-6; 9 bases agree with TRBD1. The J segment lost 7 bases and the V segment lost 1 base, leaving 3 bases of the junction unmatched. CDR1 and CDR2 (germline): SGHRS, YFSETQ. The CDR3 has 15 amino acids. CDR3 protein: CASSLSGTGNSPLHF. The DNA for the CDR3 is TGCGCCAGCAGCTTGTCCGGGACAGGGAATTCACCCCTCCACTTT. Full variable domain (rest looked up from reference TRBV5-1 and TRBJ1-6): KAGVTQTPRYLIKTRGQQVTLSCSPISGHRSVSWYQQTPGQGLQFLFEYFSETQRNKGNFPGRFSGRQFSNSRSEMNVSTLELGDSALYLCASSLSGTGNSPLHFGNGTRLTVT.

This clone showed up just once. The CDR3 coding sequence is TGTGCCAGCAGTACACCAGCCCGGGACAGGGGGCCTTACGAGCAGTACTTC. It specifies CASSTPARDRGPYEQYF. The V gene is TRBV6-2 or TRBV6-3, the J gene TRBJ2-7; 12 bases align to TRBD1. The germline V gene encodes CDR1 MNHEY and CDR2 SVGEGT. The length of the CDR3 is 17 residues. Trimming took 5 bases from V and 4 from J; bases not matched to a gene: 12.

CDR3 sequence: CASSLRDSGNTIYF. The CDR3 DNA sequence: TGTGCCAGTAGTCTTCGGGACAGCGGAAACACCATATATTTT. V and J are TRBV19 and TRBJ1-3; 7 nucleotides line up with TRBD1. Germline V gene data show CDR1 as LNHDA and CDR2 as SQIVND (reference sequence). The CDR3 loop spans 14 amino acids. J was trimmed by 4 bases and V by 5 bases; bases with no gene match: 5.

The chain employs TRBV28 and TRBJ2-5, with 8 nucleotides matching TRBD1. CDR3 size: 15 residues. The ends lost 6 bases at V and 4 bases at J; junction bases unmatched: 10. Germline CDR1 is MDHEN and CDR2 is SYDVKM. As DNA, the CDR3 is TGTGCCAGCAGGAACACAGGGGGATACGGAGAGACCCAGTACTTC. Translated, it gives CASRNTGGYGETQYF.

V is TRBV28 and J is TRBJ2-5, with 7 bases fitting TRBD2. CDR1 and CDR2 (germline): MDHEN, SYDVKM. V shed 7 bases, J shed 7 bases, and the junction held 12 bases outside the gene matches. There are 14 residues in the CDR3. CDR3 DNA: TGTGCCAGCACCATTGCGGGCGGGAGAGGGACCCAGTACTTC. Encoded protein: CASTIAGGRGTQYF.

The chain uses TRBV5-6 and TRBJ2-7; 10 bases align to TRBD2. The CDR3 is 17 residues long. Germline CDR1 and CDR2: SGHDT and YYEEEE. V was pared by 3 bases and J by 4 bases, with 13 bases of the junction left unmatched. CDR3 nucleotide sequence: TGTGCCAGCAGCTCATACCTAGCGGGAGATGACAGGTACGAGCAGTACTTC. Translating gives CASSSYLAGDDRYEQYF.

The chain uses TRBV18 and TRBJ2-5, with TRBD1 identical over 7 bases. V lost 0 bases to trimming and J lost 0 bases; unmatched junction nucleotides: 4. This CDR3 contains 16 residues. Germline CDR1 reads KGHSH; CDR2 reads LQKENI. The CDR3 DNA reads as TGTGCCAGCTCACCACCGGGACAGTTGGACCAAGAGACCCAGTACTTC. Its translation: CASSPPGQLDQETQYF.

The chain carries TRBV3-1 (or the pseudogene TRBV3-2) and TRBJ2-5; 10 bases line up with TRBD2. Per germline, CDR1 LGHDT and CDR2 YNNKEL (reference sequence). The CDR3 is 16 amino acids. The V segment lost 4 bases and the J segment 1 base; nucleotides outside the gene matches: 6. Written as DNA, the CDR3 is TGTGCCAGCAGCCTCGGACTAGCGGAATCCCAAGAGACCCAGTACTTC. This sequence encodes CASSLGLAESQETQYF.

This chain links TRBV6-5 with TRBJ1-1; D ambiguous. Trimming removed 0 bases from V and 3 bases from J, with 8 bases in between. The CDR3 runs to 14 residues. Germline V CDR1 and CDR2: MNHEY, SVGAGI. The CDR3 region is CASSYSTGYTEAFF. The CDR3 DNA is TGTGCCAGCAGTTACTCGACCGGGTACACTGAAGCTTTCTTT.